The sequence of this TCR beta chain was determined in a study of blood T cells in healthy people across ages (dated by TCRdb to the mid-2010s). A note on the overall study: In model experiments, template switching captured roughly one uniquely barcoded TCR beta cDNA molecule for every two T cells. The study measured age-related changes in TCR beta repertoire diversity using deep sequencing normalized with unique cDNA molecular identifiers. The donors were split into four age groups: young (average roughly 15 years), middle-aged (39), aged (more than 60) and long-lived (approximately 80). Donors of different ages were randomly distributed across sequencing lanes to avoid experimental bias. The study analyzed two additional independent replicas of 1 million unique cDNA reads from the same blood draw for two donors, one aged 18 to 30 and one aged 80 or older. Overall results and qualifications from the work: Bulk unsorted PBMC profiling prevented conclusive comparison of naive and antigen-experienced compartments. Observed TCR beta diversity per million T cells fell roughly linearly with age, and a significant reduction was already apparent by age approximately 41. Estimates of total diversity based on one million sequenced T cells were regarded as lower bounds and as underestimates. Compared with the aged group, more naive CD4+ T cells, fewer expanded clones and increased TCR diversity were shown by the long-lived group, suggesting age selection. Donor CMV infection status was unknown, potentially confounding age-related changes in expanded clonotypes. Observed TCR beta diversity correlated strongly with the percentage of naive T cells measured by flow cytometry.

The germline V gene encodes CDR1 ENHRY and CDR2 SYGVKD. The CDR3 numbers 17 residues from cysteine through phenylalanine. Left in the record is the CDR3 DNA by itself, 51 bases read in frame from the first base. The germline V and J ends show losses of 0 bases and 3 bases respectively, and no gene match explains 7 bases of the junction. Libraries were made using 5' RACE. A second about 7 to 11 cycle PCR used a sample-barcoded 5' primer and a J-beta primer mix. A unique molecular identifier was introduced onto each TCR beta cDNA molecule by a template-switch 5' adaptor carrying 12 random nucleotides. Each sample yielded at least 3 million CDR3-containing paired-end reads. First-strand cDNA was synthesized from all RNA with the Mint cDNA synthesis kit, primed by a TRBC-specific oligonucleotide. All cDNA was treated with uracil-DNA glycosylase and then went through a first 18-cycle PCR with the universal primers M1SS and BC2_uni_R. Concerning the study's data processing: Each sample was normalized by randomly selecting 1 million high-quality reads, each carrying a distinct molecular identifier. Instead of being binned into consensus sequences, reads with shared molecular identifiers were discarded. MiTCR, run with a Q25 quality threshold and the strictest error-elimination algorithm, handled CDR3 identification, clonotype clustering and error correction. A nonparametric unseen species model with Euler transformation was used to estimate lower-bound total TCR beta diversity. Using fastp at Q25 and MiXCR, TCRdb reprocessed the public reads and kept productive beta chains. Rows with one shared CDR3 protein collapse into an entry with the most common genes and DNA. TCRdb's processing, not the authors' own work, is the source of the V and J calls. The sample profile shows 1.8 million or so distinct CDR3 sequences; approximately 40% of them were found once. Roughly 23% of the sample comes from the top ten.

This clonotype was observed a handful of times. Its antigen is unknown. No base-level quality is on record; no much larger clone is a single base apart. Systemically healthy Caucasian individuals from Russia, around 39 in total and aged about 6 to 100 years, were included as donors. About 9.8 milliliters of peripheral blood were drawn from each donor into EDTA-treated Vacutainer tubes. Ficoll-Paque density-gradient centrifugation was used to isolate PBMCs, with at least 6.5 million per sample. Total RNA, at least 6 micrograms per sample, was extracted from PBMCs with Trizol reagent. For every donor, flow cytometry on a PBMC aliquot measured the percentage of naive CD45RAhigh/CD27high T cells.

The sequence was obtained from a human donor in good health. Specimen: blood. The rearranged chain carries TRBV10-3 and TRBJ2-3; 9 central nucleotides agree with TRBD2. The CDR3 in this case is CAISESKRGVWTDTQYF. DNA sequence: TGTGCCATCAGTGAGTCAAAGCGGGGGGTATGGACAGATACGCAGTATTTT.